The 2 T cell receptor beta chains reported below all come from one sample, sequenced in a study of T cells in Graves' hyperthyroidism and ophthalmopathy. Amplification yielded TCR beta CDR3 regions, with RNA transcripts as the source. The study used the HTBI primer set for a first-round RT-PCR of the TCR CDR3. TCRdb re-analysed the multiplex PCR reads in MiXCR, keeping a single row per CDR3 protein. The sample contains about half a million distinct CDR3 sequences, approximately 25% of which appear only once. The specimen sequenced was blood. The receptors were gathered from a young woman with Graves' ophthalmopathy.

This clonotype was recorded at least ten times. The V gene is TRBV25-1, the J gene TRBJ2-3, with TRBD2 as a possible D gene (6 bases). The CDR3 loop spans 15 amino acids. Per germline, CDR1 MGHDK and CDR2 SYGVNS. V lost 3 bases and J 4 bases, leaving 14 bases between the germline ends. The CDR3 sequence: CASSDRGLLADTQYF. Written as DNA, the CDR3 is TGTGCCAGCAGTGATCGGGGGTTGTTGGCAGATACGCAGTATTTT. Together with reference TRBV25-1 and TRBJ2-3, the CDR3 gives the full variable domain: EADIYQTPRYLVIGTGKKITLECSQTMGHDKMYWYQQDPGMELHLIHYSYGVNSTEKGDLSSESTVSRIRTEHFPLTLESARPSHTSQYLCASSDRGLLADTQYFGPGTRLTVL.

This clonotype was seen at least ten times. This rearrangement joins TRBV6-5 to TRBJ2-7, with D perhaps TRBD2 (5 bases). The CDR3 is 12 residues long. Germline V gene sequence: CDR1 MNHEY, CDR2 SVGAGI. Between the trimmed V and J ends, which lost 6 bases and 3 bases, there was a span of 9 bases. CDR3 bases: TGTGCCAGCAGGCGCGGACTCTACGAGCAGTACTTC. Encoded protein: CASRRGLYEQYF.